The 28 T cell receptor beta chains listed next were all sequenced from one sample in a study of blood T cell repertoires in COVID-19 (dated by TCRdb to 2018 to 2021). Library preparation used the immunoSEQ multiplex PCR assay. TCRdb's version of the immuneACCESS table is confined to in-frame rearrangements and falls short of the full clone set. An unresolved V gene accounts for under half of the shortfall where checked; the remainder is of unknown origin. The sample table holds 250,000 to 300,000 clones, of which 70% to 90% were seen once. Of the sample, approximately 1% falls within the top ten clones. Source material: PBMCs or T cells enriched from blood (not recorded which). The source is a woman in her twenties or thirties who had recovered from COVID-19.

This chain connects TRBV18 to TRBJ1-5, with D hard to call. The V end was cut by 3 bases, the J end by 5 bases, with 11 bases between. There are 14 residues in the CDR3. CDR1 is KGHSH and CDR2 is LQKENI in the germline V gene. CDR3 loop: CASSPETVYQPQHF. CDR3 in DNA: TGTGCCAGCTCACCGGAAACAGTCTATCAGCCCCAGCATTTT. Using reference TRBV18 and TRBJ1-5 for the parts outside the CDR3, the full variable domain is NAGVMQNPRHLVRRRGQEARLRCSPMKGHSHVYWYRQLPEEGLKFMVYLQKENIIDESGMPKERFSAEFPKEGPSILRIQQVVRGDSAAYFCASSPETVYQPQHFGDGTRLSIL.

The CDR3 is CASSLNPPGLAGRSTDTQYF. CDR3 bases: TGTGCCAGCAGCCTCAACCCCCCGGGACTAGCGGGGAGGAGCACAGATACGCAGTATTTT. This chain connects TRBV7-3 to TRBJ2-3; TRBD2 aligns across 13 bases. The CDR3 is 20 residues long. From germline, CDR1 is SGHTA and CDR2 FQGTGA. With 5 bases clipped from V and 0 bases from J, the junction kept 14 bases outside the gene matches. Together with reference TRBV7-3 and TRBJ2-3, the CDR3 gives the full variable domain: GAGVSQTPSNKVTEKGKYVELRCDPISGHTALYWYRQSLGQGPEFLIYFQGTGAADDSGLPNDRFFAVRPEGSVSTLKIQRTERGDSAVYLCASSLNPPGLAGRSTDTQYFGPGTRLTVL.

The chain links TRBV12-3 or TRBV12-4 to TRBJ1-1; the D is unclear. V was trimmed by 7 bases and J by 5 bases, leaving 11 bases between them. The CDR3 is made up of 12 amino acids. CDR3 sequence: CASKKRITEAFF. The CDR3 DNA reads TGTGCCAGCAAGAAGAGAATTACTGAAGCTTTCTTT.

This chain links TRBV10-3 with TRBJ2-1, with a possible D match to TRBD2 (6 bases). Germline loops: CDR1 ENHRY, CDR2 SYGVKD. With 9 bases removed from V and 1 base from J, the gap between germline ends came to 13 bases. The CDR3 runs to 14 residues. The CDR3, as DNA: TGTGCCATTGCCCGGGACTTTTCCTACAATGAGCAGTTCTTC. Its translation is CAIARDFSYNEQFF.

This chain uses TRBV5-1 with TRBJ1-6; 10 bases line up with TRBD1. The CDR3 runs 17 residues. CDR1 is SGHRS, CDR2 YFSETQ, per germline. Germline trimming cut 4 bases from V and 5 bases from J; bases unmatched to any gene: 9. The CDR3 loop reads CASSLTPGQGNNSPLHF. DNA for the CDR3: TGCGCCAGCAGCCTCACACCGGGACAGGGGAATAATTCACCCCTCCACTTT.

This clone was detected once. The V gene is TRBV21-1, the J gene TRBJ2-1; TRBD1, as called in the table, went unchecked against the DNA. TRBV21-1 is termed a pseudogene. The CDR3 length is 19 residues. CDR3 sequence reads: CASSRLQVVGAHGDNEQFF. CDR3 nucleotide sequence: TGTGCCAGCAGCAGGTTACAGGTCGTTGGGGCCCACGGTGACAATGAGCAGTTCTTC.

This chain links TRBV7-3 with TRBJ1-1, with a weak D call TRBD1 (5 bases). The germline CDR1 and CDR2 sequences are SGHTA and FQGTGA. CDR3 length: 16 amino acids. V was shortened by 1 base and J by 0 bases, with 12 bases between the two germline ends. The CDR3 protein is CASSLNPLGVNTEAFF. The CDR3 DNA sequence: TGTGCCAGCAGCTTAAACCCCTTAGGGGTGAACACTGAAGCTTTCTTT. Filled out from reference TRBV7-3 and TRBJ1-1, the complete variable domain reads GAGVSQTPSNKVTEKGKYVELRCDPISGHTALYWYRQSLGQGPEFLIYFQGTGAADDSGLPNDRFFAVRPEGSVSTLKIQRTERGDSAVYLCASSLNPLGVNTEAFFGQGTRLTVV.

J is TRBJ2-3 and V is TRBV7-9; 8 positions match TRBD2. Losses at the gene ends were 10 bases for V and 5 bases for J; bases not matched to a gene: 17. This CDR3 spans 16 amino acids. Germline V gene lookup returns CDR1 SEHNR and CDR2 FQNEAQ (reference sequence). The CDR3 nucleotides read TGTGCCACTTTTAGCGGGACCCTACCCCCGGGAGATACGCAGTATTTT. Its protein product is CATFSGTLPPGDTQYF.

This clone has just a few counts. The chain uses TRBV9 and TRBJ1-2; D gene ambiguous. CDR1 is SGDLS, CDR2 YYNGEE, per germline. This CDR3 is 12 amino acids long. Between the trimmed V and J ends, which lost 5 bases and 11 bases, there was a span of 16 bases. The CDR3 protein is CASSHRVGVYTF. The CDR3 DNA is TGTGCCAGCAGTCATAGAGTCGGGGTTTACACCTTC.

As regards this clone: The same CDR3 can be traced to other DNA sequences in this sample. The rearrangement uses TRBV30 and TRBJ1-6; D is possibly TRBD1 (6 bases). The CDR3 extends over 13 amino acids. V lost 0 bases and J lost 10, with 10 bases in between. Germline CDR1 reads GTSNPN; CDR2 reads SVGIG (reference sequence). In DNA form, the CDR3 reads TGTGCCTGGAGTGTAGGCAGGGGCTCACCCCTCCACTTT. This gives the protein CAWSVGRGSPLHF.

V and J are TRBV25-1 and TRBJ1-3; no definite D call. Trimming cost V 4 bases and J 4 bases, with 5 bases left between them. Per the germline V gene, CDR1 is MGHDK and CDR2 is SYGVNS. This CDR3 region has 12 residues. The CDR3 is CASSVGGNTIYF. In nucleotides, the CDR3 is TGTGCCAGCAGTGTGGGCGGAAACACCATATATTTT.

The J gene is TRBJ1-2, the V gene TRBV5-5, with D possibly TRBD1 on 6 matching bases. V gave up 1 base and J gave up 2 bases, with 9 bases separating them. Germline V gene sequence: CDR1 SGHKS, CDR2 YYEKEE (reference sequence). The CDR3 is 14 residues long. The CDR3 loop reads CASSLSRGNYGYTF. The CDR3 DNA reads TGTGCCAGCAGCTTGTCCAGGGGAAACTATGGCTACACCTTC.

This chain joins TRBV27 and TRBJ2-3, with 9 nucleotides matching TRBD2. The V segment lost 3 bases and the J segment 2 bases; nucleotides outside the gene matches: 18. Germline CDR1 and CDR2: MNHEY and SMNVEV (reference sequence). The CDR3 has 20 residues. CDR3 nucleotide sequence: TGTGCCAGCAGTTTCCTCCTAGCGGTAGCGGGGGTCCTTGACACAGATACGCAGTATTTT. This encodes CASSFLLAVAGVLDTDTQYF.

This clone is a singleton in its sample. This chain connects TRBV30 to TRBJ2-1; 7 nucleotides align to TRBD1. Germline V gene lookup returns CDR1 GTSNPN and CDR2 SVGIG (reference sequence). V was pared by 4 bases and J by 4 bases, with 10 bases of the junction left unmatched. CDR3 length: 15 amino acids. CDR3 in amino acids: CAWMAAAQGYNEQFF. The CDR3 coding sequence is TGTGCCTGGATGGCCGCGGCACAGGGGTACAATGAGCAGTTCTTC.

This rearrangement joins TRBV6-6 to TRBJ1-1; TRBD1 might be the D (6 bases). V was clipped by 0 bases and J by 6 bases, with 17 bases between them. Looked up from germline, CDR1 is MNHNY and CDR2 is SVGAGI (reference sequence). This CDR3 contains 16 residues. CDR3 protein: CASSYSIAGERAEAFF. The CDR3 bases are TGTGCCAGCAGTTACTCGATAGCAGGGGAAAGGGCTGAAGCTTTCTTT.

The V and J genes are TRBV12-3 or TRBV12-4 and TRBJ1-5, with a possible D match to TRBD1 (5 bases). The CDR3 contains 13 residues. Trimming stripped 5 bases from V and 1 base from J, with 6 bases between. CDR3 region: CASSQGSNQPQHF. The CDR3 DNA reads as TGTGCCAGCAGTCAGGGAAGCAATCAGCCCCAGCATTTT.

The CDR3 DNA follows: TGTGCCAGCAGCCAAGAAATATGGGGACTAGCGGGAACAGATACGCAGTATTTT. Its protein is CASSQEIWGLAGTDTQYF. This sequence joins TRBV3-1 (or the pseudogene TRBV3-2) and TRBJ2-3, with 13 bases lining up with TRBD2. This CDR3 has 18 residues. Germline assignment: CDR1 LGHDT and CDR2 YNNKEL (reference sequence). V shed 0 bases, J shed 3 bases, and the junction held 6 bases outside the gene matches.

This sequence joins TRBV11-3 and TRBJ2-7, with 8 bases fitting TRBD1. V was clipped by 3 bases and J by 5 bases; unmatched bases: 12. The CDR3 runs 16 residues. Germline assignment: CDR1 SGHNT and CDR2 YENEEA. CDR3: CASSLEDQGALDEQYF. CDR3 sequence (DNA): TGTGCCAGCAGCTTGGAGGACCAGGGGGCTCTGGACGAGCAGTACTTC.

The gene calls are TRBV7-9 and TRBJ1-2; 10 positions match TRBD1. Germline values: CDR1 SEHNR, CDR2 FQNEAQ (reference sequence). This CDR3 is built from 15 residues. Trimming cost V 8 bases and J 2 bases; bases outside gene matches: 8. Here the CDR3 DNA reads TGTGCCAGCCTTCGGACAGGGGGAAAAAACTATGGCTACACCTTC. Protein: CASLRTGGKNYGYTF.

V usage is TRBV11-3 and J usage is TRBJ2-2; D is perhaps TRBD1 (6 bases). V gave up 2 bases and J gave up 3 bases, with 22 bases separating them. The CDR3 extends over 19 amino acids. CDR1 SGHNT and CDR2 YENEEA come from the germline V gene. The CDR3 loop is CASSLNGQGTTADTGELFF. The DNA for the CDR3 is TGTGCCAGCAGCTTAAACGGCCAGGGGACCACCGCTGACACCGGGGAGCTGTTTTTT. Supplemented by reference TRBV11-3 and TRBJ2-2, the full variable domain reads EAGVVQSPRYKIIEKKQPVAFWCNPISGHNTLYWYLQNLGQGPELLIRYENEEAVDDSQLPKDRFSAERLKGVDSTLKIQPAELGDSAVYLCASSLNGQGTTADTGELFFGEGSRLTVL.

The genes are TRBV5-1 and TRBJ2-7; D is perhaps TRBD1 (6 bases). CDR1 is SGHRS, CDR2 YFSETQ, per germline. This CDR3 is built from 15 residues. V lost 5 bases, J lost 1 base, and 16 bases lay in between. DNA of the CDR3: TGCGCCAGCAGGAGTTTACAGGGACCTTCCTACGAGCAGTACTTC. Amino acid sequence: CASRSLQGPSYEQYF. Combining the CDR3 with reference TRBV5-1 and TRBJ2-7 gives the whole variable domain KAGVTQTPRYLIKTRGQQVTLSCSPISGHRSVSWYQQTPGQGLQFLFEYFSETQRNKGNFPGRFSGRQFSNSRSEMNVSTLELGDSALYLCASRSLQGPSYEQYFGPGTRLTVT.

This clone has a single count. This sequence joins TRBV4-1 and TRBJ1-1, with TRBD1 as a possible D gene (6 bases). V was cut by 0 bases and J by 1 base, with 9 bases left in between. Germline V CDR1 and CDR2: MGHRA, YSYEKL. There are 15 residues in the CDR3. CDR3: CASSQDGRGNTEAFF. The CDR3 bases are TGCGCCAGCAGCCAAGACGGCAGGGGGAACACTGAAGCTTTCTTT.

The table lists this clone with a count of one. The chain employs TRBV5-1 and TRBJ2-7, with 16 bases that match TRBD2. The CDR3 is made up of 18 amino acids. J gave up 7 bases and V 4 bases, and 14 bases lay outside the gene matches. Germline CDR1 SGHRS, CDR2 YFSETQ. DNA for the CDR3: TGCGCCAGCAGCGCGGGACTAGCGGGAGGGTCATCCTTTCGGGAGCAGTACTTC. Its protein product is CASSAGLAGGSSFREQYF.

The CDR3 coding sequence is TGCAGCGTTGCCGAGGGGGCCGGGTCGGATACGCAGTATTTT. Protein: CSVAEGAGSDTQYF. The chain combines TRBV29-1 with TRBJ2-3; 7 bases match TRBD1. Germline V gives CDR1 SQVTM, CDR2 ANQGSEA. The CDR3 spans 14 residues. The J segment lost 6 bases and the V segment lost 4 bases, leaving 10 bases of the junction unmatched.

This chain links TRBV6-5 with TRBJ2-7; 10 positions match TRBD2. Looked up from germline, CDR1 is MNHEY and CDR2 is SVGAGI. The CDR3 is made up of 14 amino acids. V gave up 9 bases and J gave up 4 bases; unmatched junction bases: 9. The CDR3 here is CASRRAGGAYEQYF. As DNA, the CDR3 is TGTGCCAGTCGGAGAGCGGGGGGGGCTTACGAGCAGTACTTC.

The chain couples TRBV11-3 to TRBJ2-1, with a tentative D call TRBD2 (6 bases). This CDR3 contains 16 residues. V dropped 3 bases and J dropped 7 bases, with 19 bases sitting between them. The germline V gene encodes CDR1 SGHNT and CDR2 YENEEA. The CDR3 spells CASSFPDGGRWNEQFF. CDR3 DNA: TGTGCCAGCAGCTTTCCCGACGGGGGACGATGGAATGAGCAGTTCTTC.

The genes are TRBV19 and TRBJ1-3; D might be TRBD1 (6 bases). Trimming took 5 bases from V and 1 from J, leaving 9 bases between them. Germline assignment: CDR1 LNHDA and CDR2 SQIVND (reference sequence). The CDR3 has 14 residues. CDR3 region: CASSSGESGNTIYF. CDR3 DNA sequence: TGTGCCAGTAGTTCAGGGGAGTCTGGAAACACCATATATTTT.

The genes are TRBV15 and TRBJ2-3; 10 bases fit TRBD1. The ends lost 2 bases at V and 1 base at J; junction bases unmatched: 6. The length of the CDR3 is 17 residues. Germline loops: CDR1 LNHNV, CDR2 YYDKDF (reference sequence). Here the CDR3 DNA reads TGTGCCACCAGCAGATTTGGAGGGACAGGGGGCACAGATACGCAGTATTTT. Protein sequence: CATSRFGGTGGTDTQYF.